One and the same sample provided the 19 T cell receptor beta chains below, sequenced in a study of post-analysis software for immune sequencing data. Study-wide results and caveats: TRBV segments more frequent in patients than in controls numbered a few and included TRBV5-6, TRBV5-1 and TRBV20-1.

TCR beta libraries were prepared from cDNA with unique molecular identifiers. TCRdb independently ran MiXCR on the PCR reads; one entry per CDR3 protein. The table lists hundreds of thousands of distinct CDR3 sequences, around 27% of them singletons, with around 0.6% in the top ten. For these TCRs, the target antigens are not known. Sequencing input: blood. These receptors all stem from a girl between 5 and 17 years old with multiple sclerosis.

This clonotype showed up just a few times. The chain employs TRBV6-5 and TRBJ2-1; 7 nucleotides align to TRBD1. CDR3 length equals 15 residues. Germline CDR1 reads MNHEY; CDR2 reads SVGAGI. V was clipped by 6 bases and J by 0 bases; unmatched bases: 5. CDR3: CASRDRRYSYNEQFF. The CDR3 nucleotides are TGTGCCAGCAGGGACAGGCGCTACTCCTACAATGAGCAGTTCTTC.

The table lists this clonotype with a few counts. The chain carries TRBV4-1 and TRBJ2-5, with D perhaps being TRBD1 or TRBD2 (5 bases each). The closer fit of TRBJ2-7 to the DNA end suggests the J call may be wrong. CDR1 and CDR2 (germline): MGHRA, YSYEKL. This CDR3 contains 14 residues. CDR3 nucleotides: TGCGCCAGCAGCCAAGATGGTGATGGGGGCGAGCAGTACTTC. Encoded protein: CASSQDGDGGEQYF.

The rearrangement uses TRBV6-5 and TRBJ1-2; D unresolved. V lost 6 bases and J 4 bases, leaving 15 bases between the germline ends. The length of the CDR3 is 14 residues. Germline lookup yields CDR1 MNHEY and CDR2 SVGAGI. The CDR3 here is CASRYDEDLYGYTF. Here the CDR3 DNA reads TGTGCCAGCAGGTACGATGAGGACCTCTATGGCTACACCTTC.

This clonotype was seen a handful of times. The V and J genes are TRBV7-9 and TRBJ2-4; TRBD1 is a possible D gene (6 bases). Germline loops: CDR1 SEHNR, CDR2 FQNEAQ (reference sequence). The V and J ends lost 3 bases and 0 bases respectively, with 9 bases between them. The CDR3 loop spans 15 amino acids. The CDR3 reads CASSFGQIAKNIQYF. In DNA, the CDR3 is TGTGCCAGCAGCTTCGGACAGATAGCCAAAAACATTCAGTACTTC. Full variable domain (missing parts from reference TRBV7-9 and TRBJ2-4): DTGVSQNPRHKITKRGQNVTFRCDPISEHNRLYWYRQTLGQGPEFLTYFQNEAQLEKSRLLSDRFSAERPKGSFSTLEIQRTEQGDSAMYLCASSFGQIAKNIQYFGAGTRLSVL.

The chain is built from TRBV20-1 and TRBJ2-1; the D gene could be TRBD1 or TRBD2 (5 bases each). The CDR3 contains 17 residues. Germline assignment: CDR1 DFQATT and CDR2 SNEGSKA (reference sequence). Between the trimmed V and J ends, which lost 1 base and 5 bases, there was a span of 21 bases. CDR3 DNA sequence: TGCAGTGCTAGAGCGAGGTTCGGGGCCCCTAAGGACAATGAGCAGTTCTTC. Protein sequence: CSARARFGAPKDNEQFF.

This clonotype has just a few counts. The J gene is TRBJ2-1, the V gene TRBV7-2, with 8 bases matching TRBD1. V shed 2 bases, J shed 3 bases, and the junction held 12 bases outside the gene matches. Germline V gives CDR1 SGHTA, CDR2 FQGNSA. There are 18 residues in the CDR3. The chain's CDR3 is CASSLPEETGENYNEQFF. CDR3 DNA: TGTGCCAGCAGCTTACCCGAAGAGACAGGGGAGAACTACAATGAGCAGTTCTTC.

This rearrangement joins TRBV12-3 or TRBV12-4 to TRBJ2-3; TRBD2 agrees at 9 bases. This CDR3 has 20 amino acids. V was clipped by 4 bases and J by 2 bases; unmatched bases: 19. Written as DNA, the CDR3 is TGTGCCAGCAGTTCCATGAGCGGGGGGCATCCCCAATATCTCACAGATACGCAGTATTTT. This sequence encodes CASSSMSGGHPQYLTDTQYF.

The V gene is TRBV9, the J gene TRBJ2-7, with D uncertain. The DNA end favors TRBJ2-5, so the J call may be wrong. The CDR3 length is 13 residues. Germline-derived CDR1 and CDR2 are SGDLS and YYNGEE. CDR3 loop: CASSVGQYQTQYF. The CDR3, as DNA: TGTGCCAGCAGCGTAGGCCAGTATCAGACCCAGTACTTC.

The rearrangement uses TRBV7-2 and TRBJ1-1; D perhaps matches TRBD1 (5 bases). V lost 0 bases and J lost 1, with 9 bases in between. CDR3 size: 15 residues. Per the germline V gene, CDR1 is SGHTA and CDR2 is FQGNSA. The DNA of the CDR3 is TGTGCCAGCAGCTTAGCCCGGACACAGAACACTGAAGCTTTCTTT. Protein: CASSLARTQNTEAFF.

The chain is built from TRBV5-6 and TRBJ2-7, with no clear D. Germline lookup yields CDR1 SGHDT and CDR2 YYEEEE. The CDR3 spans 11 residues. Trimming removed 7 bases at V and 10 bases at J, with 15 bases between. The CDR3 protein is CASGPERNQYF. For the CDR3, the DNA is TGTGCCAGCGGACCAGAGAGAAACCAGTACTTC.

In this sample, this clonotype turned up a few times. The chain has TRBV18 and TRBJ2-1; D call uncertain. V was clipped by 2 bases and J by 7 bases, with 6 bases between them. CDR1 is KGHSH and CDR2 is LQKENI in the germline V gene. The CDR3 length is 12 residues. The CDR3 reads CASSPGANEQFF. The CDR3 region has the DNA TGTGCCAGCTCACCAGGAGCGAATGAGCAGTTCTTC.

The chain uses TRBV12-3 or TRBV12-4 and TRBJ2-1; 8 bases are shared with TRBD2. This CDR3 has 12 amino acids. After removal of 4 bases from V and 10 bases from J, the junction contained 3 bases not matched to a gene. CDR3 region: CASSSTGGEQFF. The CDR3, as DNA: TGTGCCAGCAGTTCCACGGGAGGGGAGCAGTTCTTC.

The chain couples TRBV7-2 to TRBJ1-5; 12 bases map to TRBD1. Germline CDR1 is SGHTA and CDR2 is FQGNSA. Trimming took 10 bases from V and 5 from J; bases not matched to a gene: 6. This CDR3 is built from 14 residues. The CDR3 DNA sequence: TGTGCCACGCGGGGACAGGGGGCCGATCAGCCCCAGCATTTT. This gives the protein CATRGQGADQPQHF.

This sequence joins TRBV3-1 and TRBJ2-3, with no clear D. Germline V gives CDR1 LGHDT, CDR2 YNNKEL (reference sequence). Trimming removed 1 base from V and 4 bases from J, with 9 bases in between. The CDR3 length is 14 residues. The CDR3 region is CASSQGIPPDTQYF. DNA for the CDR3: TGTGCCAGCAGCCAAGGAATCCCCCCAGATACGCAGTATTTT.

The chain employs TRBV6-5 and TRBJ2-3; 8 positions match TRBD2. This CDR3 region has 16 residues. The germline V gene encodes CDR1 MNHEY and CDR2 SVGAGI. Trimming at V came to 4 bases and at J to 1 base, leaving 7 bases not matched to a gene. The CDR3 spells CASSSGLAQGTDTQYF. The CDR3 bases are TGTGCCAGCAGTTCCGGACTAGCACAGGGCACAGATACGCAGTATTTT.

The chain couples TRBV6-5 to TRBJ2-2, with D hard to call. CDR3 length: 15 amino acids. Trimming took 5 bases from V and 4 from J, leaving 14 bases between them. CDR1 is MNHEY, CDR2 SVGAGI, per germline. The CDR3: CASSPPSVFTGELFF. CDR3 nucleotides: TGTGCCAGCAGTCCTCCTAGTGTTTTCACCGGGGAGCTGTTTTTT.

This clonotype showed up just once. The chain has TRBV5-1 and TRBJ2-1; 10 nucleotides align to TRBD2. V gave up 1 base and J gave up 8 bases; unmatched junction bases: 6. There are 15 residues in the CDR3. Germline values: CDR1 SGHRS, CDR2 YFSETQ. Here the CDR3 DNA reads TGCGCCAGCAGCTTGAGACTAGCGGGCATGCATGAGCAGTTCTTC. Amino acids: CASSLRLAGMHEQFF.

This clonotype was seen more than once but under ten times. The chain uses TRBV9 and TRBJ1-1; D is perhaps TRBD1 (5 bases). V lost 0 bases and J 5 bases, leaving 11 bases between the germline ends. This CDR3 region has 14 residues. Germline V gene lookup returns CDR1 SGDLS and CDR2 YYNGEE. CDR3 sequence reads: CASSVDMGRTEAFF. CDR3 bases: TGTGCCAGCAGCGTAGATATGGGGCGGACTGAAGCTTTCTTT.

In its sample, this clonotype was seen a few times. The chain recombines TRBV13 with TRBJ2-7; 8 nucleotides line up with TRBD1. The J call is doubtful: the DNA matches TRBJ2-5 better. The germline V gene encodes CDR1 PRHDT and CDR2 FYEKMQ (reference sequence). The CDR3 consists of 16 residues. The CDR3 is CASSLGRGRGRQTQYF. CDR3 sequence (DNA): TGTGCCAGCAGCTTAGGCCGGGGCAGGGGGCGACAGACCCAGTACTTC.